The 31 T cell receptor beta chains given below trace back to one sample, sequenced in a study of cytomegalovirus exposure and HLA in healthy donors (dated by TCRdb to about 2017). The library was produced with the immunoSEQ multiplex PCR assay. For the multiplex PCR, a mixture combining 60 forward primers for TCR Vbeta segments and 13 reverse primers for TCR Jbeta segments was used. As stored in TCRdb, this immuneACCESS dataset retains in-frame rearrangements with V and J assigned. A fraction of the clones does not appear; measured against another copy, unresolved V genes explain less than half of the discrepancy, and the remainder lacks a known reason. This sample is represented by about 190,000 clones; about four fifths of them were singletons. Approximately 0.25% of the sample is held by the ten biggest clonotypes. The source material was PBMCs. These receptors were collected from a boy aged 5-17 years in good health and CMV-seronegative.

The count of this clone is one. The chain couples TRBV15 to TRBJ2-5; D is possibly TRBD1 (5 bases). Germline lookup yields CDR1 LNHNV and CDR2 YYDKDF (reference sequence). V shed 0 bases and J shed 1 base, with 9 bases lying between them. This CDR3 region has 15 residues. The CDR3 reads CATSRDRQRQETQYF. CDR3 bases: TGTGCCACCAGCAGAGATCGACAGCGCCAAGAGACCCAGTACTTC. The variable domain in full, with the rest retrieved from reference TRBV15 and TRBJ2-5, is DAMVIQNPRYQVTQFGKPVTLSCSQTLNHNVMYWYQQKSSQAPKLLFHYYDKDFNNEADTPDNFQSRRPNTSFCFLDIRSPGLGDTAMYLCATSRDRQRQETQYFGPGTRLLVL.

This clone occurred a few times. DNA for the CDR3: TGTGCCAGCTCACCACGGCTAGCGCGGAATGAGTACGAGCAGTACTTC. Translating gives CASSPRLARNEYEQYF. The rearrangement uses TRBV18 and TRBJ2-7; D might be TRBD2 (6 bases). Trimming stripped 1 base from V and 4 bases from J, with 17 bases between. Germline V lookup: CDR1 KGHSH, CDR2 LQKENI. This CDR3 has 16 residues. Full variable domain (missing parts from reference TRBV18 and TRBJ2-7): NAGVMQNPRHLVRRRGQEARLRCSPMKGHSHVYWYRQLPEEGLKFMVYLQKENIIDESGMPKERFSAEFPKEGPSILRIQQVVRGDSAAYFCASSPRLARNEYEQYFGPGTRLTVT.

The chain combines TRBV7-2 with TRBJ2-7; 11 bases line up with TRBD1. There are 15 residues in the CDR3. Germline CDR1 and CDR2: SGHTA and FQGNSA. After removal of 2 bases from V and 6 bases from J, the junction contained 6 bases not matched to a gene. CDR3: CASSLIGTGGPEQYF. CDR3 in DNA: TGTGCCAGCAGCTTAATCGGGACAGGGGGACCCGAGCAGTACTTC.

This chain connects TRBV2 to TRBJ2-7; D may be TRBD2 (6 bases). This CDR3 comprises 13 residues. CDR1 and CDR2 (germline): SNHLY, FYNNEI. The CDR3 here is CATLGGFFDEQYF. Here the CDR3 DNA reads TGTGCTACCTTGGGGGGTTTTTTTGACGAGCAGTACTTC.

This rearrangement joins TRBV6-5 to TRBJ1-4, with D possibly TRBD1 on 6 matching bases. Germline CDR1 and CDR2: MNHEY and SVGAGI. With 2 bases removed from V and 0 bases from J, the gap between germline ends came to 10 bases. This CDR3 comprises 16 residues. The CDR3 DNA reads TGTGCCAGCAGTTACAGGACAGATACAACTAATGAAAAACTGTTTTTT. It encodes CASSYRTDTTNEKLFF.

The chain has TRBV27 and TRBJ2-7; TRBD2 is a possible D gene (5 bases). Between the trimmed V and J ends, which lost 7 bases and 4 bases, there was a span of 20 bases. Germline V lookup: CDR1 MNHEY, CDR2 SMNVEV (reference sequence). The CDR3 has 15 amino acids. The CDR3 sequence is CASTSRSEKPYEQYF. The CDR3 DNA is TGTGCCAGCACTAGCCGCTCAGAGAAACCATACGAGCAGTACTTC.

CDR3 sequence reads: CATLFRPGAYNSPLHF. The CDR3 nucleotides are TGTGCCACCCTCTTCCGACCGGGGGCCTATAATTCACCCCTCCACTTT. The chain recombines TRBV2 with TRBJ1-6, with D possibly matching TRBD1 (5 bases). The germline V gene has CDR1 SNHLY and CDR2 FYNNEI. Trimming pared 10 bases from V and 2 bases from J, leaving 18 bases between. The CDR3 sequence is 16 residues long.

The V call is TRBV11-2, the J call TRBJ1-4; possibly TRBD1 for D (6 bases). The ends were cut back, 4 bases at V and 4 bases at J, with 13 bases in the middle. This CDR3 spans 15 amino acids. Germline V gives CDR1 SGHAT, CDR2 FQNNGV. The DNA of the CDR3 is TGTGCCAGCAGCTCACGGACAGCATTTAATGAAAAACTGTTTTTT. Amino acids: CASSSRTAFNEKLFF. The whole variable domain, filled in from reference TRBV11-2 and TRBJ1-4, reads EAGVAQSPRYKIIEKRQSVAFWCNPISGHATLYWYQQILGQGPKLLIQFQNNGVVDDSQLPKDRFSAERLKGVDSTLKIQPAKLEDSAVYLCASSSRTAFNEKLFFGSGTQLSVL.

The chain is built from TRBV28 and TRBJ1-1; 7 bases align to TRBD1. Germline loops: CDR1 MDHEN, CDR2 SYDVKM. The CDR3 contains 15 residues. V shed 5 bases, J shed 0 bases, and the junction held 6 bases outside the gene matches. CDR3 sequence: CASSAAQGVNTEAFF. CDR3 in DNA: TGTGCCAGCAGTGCCGCCCAGGGGGTGAACACTGAAGCTTTCTTT.

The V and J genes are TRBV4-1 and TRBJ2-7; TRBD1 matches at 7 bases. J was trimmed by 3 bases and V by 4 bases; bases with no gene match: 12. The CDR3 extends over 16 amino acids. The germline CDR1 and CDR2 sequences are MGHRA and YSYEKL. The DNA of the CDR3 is TGCGCCAGCAGCCTTAGGTCTCCAGGGGGAAACTACGAGCAGTACTTC. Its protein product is CASSLRSPGGNYEQYF.

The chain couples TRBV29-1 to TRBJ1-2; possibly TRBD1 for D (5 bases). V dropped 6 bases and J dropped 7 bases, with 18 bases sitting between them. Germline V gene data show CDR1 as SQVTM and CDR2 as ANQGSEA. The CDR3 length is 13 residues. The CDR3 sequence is CSVFFGGGLGYTF. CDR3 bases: TGCAGCGTGTTCTTCGGGGGGGGACTTGGCTACACCTTC.

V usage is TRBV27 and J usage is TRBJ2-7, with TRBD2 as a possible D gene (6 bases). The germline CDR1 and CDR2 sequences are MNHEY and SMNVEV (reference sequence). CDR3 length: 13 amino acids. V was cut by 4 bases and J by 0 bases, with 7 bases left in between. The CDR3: CASSYGGSYEQYF. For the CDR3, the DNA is TGTGCCAGCAGTTACGGGGGCTCCTACGAGCAGTACTTC.

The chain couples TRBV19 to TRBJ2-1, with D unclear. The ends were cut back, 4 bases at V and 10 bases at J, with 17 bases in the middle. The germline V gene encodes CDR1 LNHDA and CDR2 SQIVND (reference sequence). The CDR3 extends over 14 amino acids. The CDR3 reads CASSTPSAEAEQFF. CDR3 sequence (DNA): TGTGCCAGTAGTACCCCTTCGGCCGAAGCGGAGCAGTTCTTC.

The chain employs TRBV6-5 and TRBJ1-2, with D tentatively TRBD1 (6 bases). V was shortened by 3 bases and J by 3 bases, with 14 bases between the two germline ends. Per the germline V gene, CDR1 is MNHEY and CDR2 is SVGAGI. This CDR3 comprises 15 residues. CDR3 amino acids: CASSYGGLGHYGYTF. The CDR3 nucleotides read TGTGCCAGCAGTTATGGGGGCCTTGGTCACTATGGCTACACCTTC.

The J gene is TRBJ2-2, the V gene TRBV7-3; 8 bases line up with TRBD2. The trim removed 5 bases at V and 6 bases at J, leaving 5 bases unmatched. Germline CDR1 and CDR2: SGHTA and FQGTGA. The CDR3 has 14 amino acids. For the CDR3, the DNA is TGTGCCAGCAGCATAAACGGGAGGGCCGGGGAGCTGTTTTTT. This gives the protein CASSINGRAGELFF.

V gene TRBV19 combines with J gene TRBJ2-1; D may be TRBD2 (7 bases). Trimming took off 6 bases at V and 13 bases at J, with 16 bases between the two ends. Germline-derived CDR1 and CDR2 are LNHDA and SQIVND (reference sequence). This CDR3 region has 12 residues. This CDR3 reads CASSTRGGQQFF. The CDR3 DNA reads TGTGCCAGTAGCACAAGGGGGGGGCAACAGTTCTTC.

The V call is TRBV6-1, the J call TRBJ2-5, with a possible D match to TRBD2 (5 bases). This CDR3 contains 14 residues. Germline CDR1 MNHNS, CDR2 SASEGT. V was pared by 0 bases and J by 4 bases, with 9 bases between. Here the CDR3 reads CASSEAVRGETQYF. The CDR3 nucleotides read TGTGCCAGCAGTGAAGCAGTCCGGGGAGAGACCCAGTACTTC.

The CDR3 bases are TGTGCCAGCGGGCGACTAGCGGGGGGTCTACAAGAGACCCAGTACTTC. Translation: CASGRLAGGLQETQYF. The V call is TRBV11-2, the J call TRBJ2-5, with 13 bases identical to TRBD2. The ends lost 8 bases at V and 2 bases at J; junction bases unmatched: 8. The CDR3 totals 16 residues. Germline V gene sequence: CDR1 SGHAT, CDR2 FQNNGV. The full variable domain, completed using reference TRBV11-2 and TRBJ2-5, is EAGVAQSPRYKIIEKRQSVAFWCNPISGHATLYWYQQILGQGPKLLIQFQNNGVVDDSQLPKDRFSAERLKGVDSTLKIQPAKLEDSAVYLCASGRLAGGLQETQYFGPGTRLLVL.

CDR3 in amino acids: CAWSGLAGGYEQYF. The CDR3 coding sequence is TGTGCCTGGAGTGGACTAGCGGGAGGCTACGAGCAGTACTTC. The chain joins TRBV30 to TRBJ2-7; 13 bases align to TRBD2. Trimming cost V 1 base and J 3 bases; bases outside gene matches: 0. The germline gives CDR1 GTSNPN, CDR2 SVGIG (reference sequence). The CDR3 is 14 residues long.

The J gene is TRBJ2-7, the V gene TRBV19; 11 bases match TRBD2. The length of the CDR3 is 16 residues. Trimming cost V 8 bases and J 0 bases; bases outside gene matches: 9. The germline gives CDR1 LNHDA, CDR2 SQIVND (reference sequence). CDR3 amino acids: CASLLPGLAASYEQYF. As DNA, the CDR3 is TGTGCCAGTTTACTCCCGGGACTAGCGGCCTCCTACGAGCAGTACTTC. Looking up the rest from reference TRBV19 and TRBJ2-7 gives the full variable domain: DGGITQSPKYLFRKEGQNVTLSCEQNLNHDAMYWYRQDPGQGLRLIYYSQIVNDFQKGDIAEGYSVSREKKESFPLTVTSAQKNPTAFYLCASLLPGLAASYEQYFGPGTRLTVT.

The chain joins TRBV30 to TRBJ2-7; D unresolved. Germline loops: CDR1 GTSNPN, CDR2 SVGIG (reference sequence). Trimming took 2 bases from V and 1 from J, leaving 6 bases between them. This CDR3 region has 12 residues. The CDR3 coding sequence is TGTGCCTGGAGTCCAGATTCCTACGAGCAGTACTTC. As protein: CAWSPDSYEQYF.

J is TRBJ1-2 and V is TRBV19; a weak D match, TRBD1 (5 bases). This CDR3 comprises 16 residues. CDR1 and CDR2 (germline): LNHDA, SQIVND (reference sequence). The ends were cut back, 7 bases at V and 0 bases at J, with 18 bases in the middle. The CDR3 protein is CASKGNRAATNYGYTF. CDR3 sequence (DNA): TGTGCCAGTAAGGGGAACCGGGCAGCTACTAACTATGGCTACACCTTC.

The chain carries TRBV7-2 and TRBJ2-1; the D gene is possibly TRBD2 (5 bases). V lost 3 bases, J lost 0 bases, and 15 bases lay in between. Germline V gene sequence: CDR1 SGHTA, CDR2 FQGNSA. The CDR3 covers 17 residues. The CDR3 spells CASSFKRGLSSYNEQFF. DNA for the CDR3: TGTGCCAGCAGCTTCAAGAGAGGGCTTAGCTCCTACAATGAGCAGTTCTTC.

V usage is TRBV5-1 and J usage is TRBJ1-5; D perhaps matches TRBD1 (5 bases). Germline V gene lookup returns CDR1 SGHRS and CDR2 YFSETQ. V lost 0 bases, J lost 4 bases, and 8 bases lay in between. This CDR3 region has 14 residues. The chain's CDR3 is CASSLVQANQPQHF. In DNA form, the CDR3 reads TGCGCCAGCAGCTTGGTACAGGCTAATCAGCCCCAGCATTTT.

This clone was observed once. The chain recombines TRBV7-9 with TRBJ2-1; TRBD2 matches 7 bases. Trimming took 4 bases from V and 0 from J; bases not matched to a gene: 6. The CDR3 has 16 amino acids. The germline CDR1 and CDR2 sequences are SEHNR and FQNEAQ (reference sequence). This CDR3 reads CASSSSGPPSYNEQFF. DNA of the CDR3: TGTGCCAGCAGCTCTAGCGGTCCCCCCTCCTACAATGAGCAGTTCTTC.

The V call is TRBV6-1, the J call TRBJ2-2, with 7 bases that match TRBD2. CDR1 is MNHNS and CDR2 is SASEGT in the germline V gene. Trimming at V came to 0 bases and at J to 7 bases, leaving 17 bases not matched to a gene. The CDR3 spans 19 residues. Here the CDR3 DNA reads TGTGCCAGCAGTGAAGCTCGGGCAGGGCGGGGGTGGTGGAACGGGGAGCTGTTTTTT. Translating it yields CASSEARAGRGWWNGELFF.

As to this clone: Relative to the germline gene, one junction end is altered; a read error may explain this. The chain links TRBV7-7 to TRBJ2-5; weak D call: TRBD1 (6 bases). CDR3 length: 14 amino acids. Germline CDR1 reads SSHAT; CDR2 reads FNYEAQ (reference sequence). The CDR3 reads CASSRGGTQETQYF. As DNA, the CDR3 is TGTGCTAGCAGCCGAGGGGGAACTCAAGAGACCCAGTACTTC.

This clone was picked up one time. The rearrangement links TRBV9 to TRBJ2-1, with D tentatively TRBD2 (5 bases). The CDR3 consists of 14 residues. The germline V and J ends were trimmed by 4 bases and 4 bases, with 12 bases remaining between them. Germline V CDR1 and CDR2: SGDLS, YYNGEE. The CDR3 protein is CASSRKGDYNEQFF. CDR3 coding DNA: TGTGCCAGCAGCCGGAAGGGAGATTACAATGAGCAGTTCTTC.

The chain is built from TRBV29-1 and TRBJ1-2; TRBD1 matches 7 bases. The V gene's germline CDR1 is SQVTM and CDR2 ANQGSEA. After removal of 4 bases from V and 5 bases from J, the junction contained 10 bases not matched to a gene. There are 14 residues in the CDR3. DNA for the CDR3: TGCAGCGTTGGGCGACAGGGCGGGTCATATGGCTACACCTTC. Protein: CSVGRQGGSYGYTF.

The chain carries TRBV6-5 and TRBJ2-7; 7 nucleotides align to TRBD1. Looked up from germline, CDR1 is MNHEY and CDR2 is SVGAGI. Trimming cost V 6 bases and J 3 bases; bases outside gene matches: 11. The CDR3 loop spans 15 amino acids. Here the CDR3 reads CASRLLRDSVYEQYF. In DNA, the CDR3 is TGTGCCAGCAGACTCCTCCGGGACAGCGTCTACGAGCAGTACTTC.

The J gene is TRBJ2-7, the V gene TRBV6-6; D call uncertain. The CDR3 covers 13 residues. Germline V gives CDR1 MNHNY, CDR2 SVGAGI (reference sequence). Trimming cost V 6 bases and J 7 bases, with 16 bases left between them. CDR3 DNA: TGTGCCAGCAGCGACGGCCCCGCCGGGGAGCAGTACTTC. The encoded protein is CASSDGPAGEQYF.